This TCR beta chain appears in the sequencing data of a study of shared clonotypes between healthy human individuals. Broader study findings: Clonotype sharing among the donors was expected to vary with sequencing depth.

Generated by immunoSEQ multiplex PCR, the TCRdb table keeps only in-frame clones and is missing some. Among hundreds of thousands of clones listed, roughly 80% were seen once. Germline-derived CDR1 and CDR2 are SGHAT and FQDESV (reference sequence). The length of the CDR3 is 14 residues. The V gene lost 1 base and the J gene lost 0 bases, with 6 bases spanning the gap. With regard to this clone: The antigen is unknown. A clone one base away is much larger, so this may be a read error.

This receptor was taken from a woman in her thirties or forties in good health. Some clones in this sample may be carry-over from other donors' samples. The sample consisted of PBMCs. The chain is built from TRBV11-1 and TRBJ1-2, with D possibly being TRBD1 (6 bases). The CDR3 region is CASSLGTANYGYTF. In nucleotides, the CDR3 is TGTGCCAGCAGCTTAGGGACAGCTAACTATGGCTACACCTTC. Full variable domain (outside the CDR3, taken from reference TRBV11-1 and TRBJ1-2): EAEVAQSPRYKITEKSQAVAFWCDPISGHATLYWYRQILGQGPELLVQFQDESVVDDSQLPKDRFSAERLKGVDSTLKIQPAELGDSAMYLCASSLGTANYGYTFGSGTRLTVV.